This TCR beta chain is from a study of blood T cell repertoires in COVID-19. Study background: Sites across the United States, Italy and Spain contributed samples from acute and convalescent COVID-19.

The protocol was immunoSEQ multiplex PCR, while the TCRdb copy is restricted to in-frame clones and leaves out a portion. Of more than 150,000 clones detected, approximately 86% appear once; the ten largest clones hold around 0.63%. The TCR sequence derives from a man between 60 and 70 years old with COVID-19, enrolled during active disease. The material sequenced was peripheral blood.

The chain's CDR3 is CASSLETGVYSPLHF. The CDR3 DNA sequence: TGTGCCAGCAGCTTAGAGACAGGGGTCTATTCACCCCTCCACTTT. This sequence joins TRBV11-3 and TRBJ1-6; 8 nucleotides align to TRBD1. This CDR3 spans 15 amino acids. J was trimmed by 8 bases and V by 0 bases; bases with no gene match: 3. The germline CDR1 and CDR2 sequences are SGHNT and YENEEA.